This TCR beta chain was retrieved from a study of cytomegalovirus exposure and HLA in healthy donors (dated by TCRdb to 2015 to 2018). General notes on the study: In an earlier analysis of around 540 of the donors, approximately 300 Gb of sequence data and 117 million unique TCR beta sequences from about 179 million T cells were reported. The study aimed to test whether cataloging public T cell receptors could reveal signatures of past pathogen exposure. Across around 400 genotyped donors of the cohort, an average of approximately 220,000 unique TCR beta nucleotide sequences per donor were sequenced, and 15% to 20% of those sequences were non-productive. Of the 398 genotyped donors, over 65% fell in the genetic ancestry cluster associated with self-reported Caucasian donors. About 5 DR-DQ haplotypes were handled as single units for association and clustering, since linkage in the cohort was strong. In an earlier analysis of 550 to 700 of the donors, high-throughput TCR beta sequencing was used to judge whether each TCR beta V gene segment behaved as functional or pseudogenic. The study combined high-throughput TCR immunosequencing, statistical association of individual TCRs with disease status, and machine learning to predict cytomegalovirus infection status. Class I and class II HLA loci were covered by the typing at four-digit resolution. Besides the first cohort of around 670 subjects, a separate validation cohort made up of 120 different subjects was used. The number of typed donors differed by locus: roughly 620-640 for A, B, C, DRB1 and DQB1; approximately 520 for DQA1; over 600 for DPA1; and roughly 470 for DPB1. The study used immunosequencing to profile the T cell repertoires of some 600 subjects and linked those repertoires to cytomegalovirus serostatus. A later genetic analysis used genome-wide SNP genotypes for about 65% of the 666 donors, treating that subset as a discovery cohort. An early release that covered about 600 HLA-typed donors contained about 300 gigabases of sequencing data and approximately 85 million unique TCR sequences. All discovery cohort repertoires had been generated on a single sequencing platform. In a later analysis, previously published TCR beta repertoires from about 670 donors were re-analyzed and high-resolution HLA genotyping was added so that TCR occurrence patterns could be studied. Donor age, sex, ethnicity and CMV serostatus were collected together with the repertoire data. The later analysis used no new phenotypic data to find candidate immune exposures, relying instead on TCR beta sequences and their occurrence across donors.

As regards this clone: Its antigen is not yet known. There are no base qualities to consult, and no much larger clone falls within one base.

The cohort comprised 710 or so healthy bone marrow donors. Cohort members were all nominally healthy when sampled, although unrecorded immune exposures were likely present. The donor was CMV seropositive and belonged to the group of over 250 seropositive cohort members. Every donor gave a peripheral blood sample, and the peripheral blood mononuclear cells from that sample were used for TCR beta sequencing. The Qiagen DNeasy Blood Extraction Kit was used to extract genomic DNA from the blood cell samples. Overall results and qualifications from the work: In a later analysis, TCR association rates were found to vary across HLA loci, with the most associated TCRs seen for DRB1 alleles and the fewest for HLA-C alleles. The study gave a list of over 150 TCR beta chains associated with cytomegalovirus. Because HLA typing was missing for some donors at each locus, association tests included only the typed subset. Roughly uniform sequencing depth across donors was assumed in presence/absence analyses, although this assumption may not hold. CMV serostatus was the only immune exposure information available for the cohort. A further reported finding was that TCR beta sequences accurately predicted the HLA-A and HLA-B alleles for most subjects in the first cohort. A later analysis found that HLA-associated TCR beta chains were more clonally expanded and had lower generation probabilities than equally common non-associated chains. Most CMV-associated TCR beta chains appeared to be HLA-restricted in a later analysis, and the HLA associations seemed to be driven largely by CMV exposure. The earlier analysis of 450 to 700 of the donors excluded roughly 17 rarely observed V segments, including chromosome 9 orphons, because counts were too low. This cohort had only TCR beta chains sequenced, and the lack of alpha or paired-chain data limited which features could be detected. Correlated functional status among segregating V segments might reflect linkage disequilibrium, but an unknown experimental factor could not be ruled out. While some public TCRs were present in many individuals, most TCR sequences turned up only very rarely across donors. The sequencing pipeline was judged likely to have produced a cluster of highly shared sequence variants as a technical artifact. At a false discovery rate of 0.05, a later analysis linked 16,951 TCR beta sequences to specific HLA alleles. A few of the identified cytomegalovirus-associated TCR beta chains were confirmed in vitro to be specific for cytomegalovirus antigens. The 87-base-pair reads could not distinguish some IMGT-functional V segments, including TRBV6-2 and TRBV6-3, so those segments were excluded. The authors suggested that the approach could potentially be extended to other disease states and immunological phenotypes. In a later analysis, several top co-occurrence clusters were reported to appear linked to parvovirus B19, influenza, CMV and Epstein-Barr virus. According to a later genetic analysis, donors in an Asian-associated ancestry cluster had fewer N-insertions in productive TCRs than the approximately 650-donor mean. An earlier analysis of approximately 500 of the donors showed that most TCR beta V segments appeared in productive rearrangements either about 87% or about 30% of the time, which broadly matched IMGT annotations. Strong co-occurrence of HLA alleles, especially DR and DQ, made assigning TCR associations to individual alleles difficult. The classifier was reported to diagnose cytomegalovirus status with high specificity and sensitivity in both the original and validation cohorts. In a later genetic analysis, a missense DCLRE1C variant was associated with V-gene and J-gene trimming of TCR beta chains, and the association was replicated in an independent cohort.

Library construction relied on the immunoSEQ multiplex PCR assay. For the multiplex PCR, a mixture combining 60 forward primers for TCR Vbeta segments and 13 reverse primers for TCR Jbeta segments was used. Amplification of the CDR3 region of rearranged TCR beta genes was performed with a multiplex PCR assay on genomic DNA. On the Illumina HiSeq System, the amplified TCR beta libraries were sequenced as 87-base-pair reads. The published analysis was carried out like this. In a later analysis, approximately 74 million unique TCR beta chains were counted across the 650 to 700 repertoires, and about 10 million of these chains were shared by at least two donors. To remove PCR and sequencing errors, raw reads were error-corrected and collapsed into unique sequences using a nearest-neighbor algorithm that merged closely related sequences. Alignment of CDR3 sequences to IMGT reference sequences was used to assign V, D and J gene segments. For a sequence to be retained, at least a six-nucleotide match to both a V gene segment and a J gene segment was required. A rearrangement counted as productive if the CDR3 had no stop codons and remained in frame with V and J, and every other rearrangement counted as non-productive. CDR3 was defined by IMGT convention, running from the second conserved V-encoded cysteine to the conserved J-encoded phenylalanine. The earlier analysis of more than 450 of the donors excluded sequences that lacked an unambiguous match to a single V gene segment. An earlier analysis of about 590 of the donors classified V segments as functional when productive rearrangements were above 56.7% and as segregating when the standard deviation between donors was above 5%. To diagnose cytomegalovirus status from the catalog of TCR beta chain sequences, a statistical classification framework was built. V and J gene assignment, in a later analysis, came from comparing TCR nucleotide sequences with IMGT/GENE-DB human TR gene sequences. The TCRdist pipeline was used in a later analysis to assign CDR3 sequences and most-parsimonious VDJ recombination scenarios. In a later analysis, each TCR beta chain was defined by its CDR3 amino acid sequence together with its V-gene family, and reads lacking a unique V-gene family were excluded. To address suspected cross-contamination and a sequencing artifact, a later analysis removed approximately 590 highly shared, low-generation-probability nucleotide sequences. In a later analysis, a clonal expansion index was calculated for each public chain from normalized within-repertoire ranks of inferred template counts. A later analysis computed generation probabilities with a VDJ recombination model fitted to out-of-frame rearrangements, and checked the results against IGoR. In a later analysis, TCR-TCR, TCR-HLA and TCR-CMV co-occurrence was scored with hypergeometric tests, and a repertoire-size bias correction was applied to TCR pairs. A later analysis estimated false discovery rates by permuting HLA or CMV assignments 20 times. In a later analysis, co-occurring TCRs were grouped using DBSCAN, and TCRdist sequence similarity was added for clustering within HLA-allele-positive subsets. Co-occurrence clustering excluded repertoires with fewer than 30,000 or more than 120,000 public chains, plus five with anomalous nucleotide sharing. TCRdb took this table from immuneACCESS and kept in-frame rearrangements with V and J called. Such tables lack part of the clones; where checked against another copy, unresolved V genes explain under half of the gap, and the rest is unexplained. V, J and clone size were drawn from that table, and D and trimming were deduced from the DNA. The sample table records 100,000 to 150,000 clones; around 78% of these occur just once. Approximately 4.3% of the sample is held by the ten biggest clonotypes.

The germline V gene gives CDR1 as SQVTM and CDR2 as ANQGSEA. The trim is 4 bases for V and 12 bases for J, with a gap of 15 bases between the germline ends. The CDR3 measures 12 amino acids from cysteine to phenylalanine. Only CDR3 DNA remains: 36 bases, in frame from the first base. This receptor chain uses TRBV29-1 and TRBJ1-4, with the D segment identity uncertain. The source material was PBMCs. The source of this sequence is a man between 60 and 70 years old in good health and CMV-seropositive. This receptor carries the CDR3 CSVVSRGRELFF. The DNA reads as follows: TGCAGCGTTGTCAGTCGCGGCAGAGAACTGTTTTTT.